This entry describes one T cell receptor beta chain. Its antigen remains unidentified. The study ran its PCR with 60 Vbeta and 13 Jbeta primers. Measured with immunoSEQ multiplex PCR; TCRdb has only the in-frame clones, and not every one. The sample includes about 160,000 clones, over 60% of them seen just once. Germline lookup yields CDR1 MNHEY and CDR2 SMNVEV (reference sequence). CDR3 length: 16 residues. Losses at the gene ends were 5 bases for V and 0 bases for J; bases not matched to a gene: 8. This record comes from a study of cytomegalovirus exposure and HLA in healthy donors. Turning to the study itself: Among roughly 180 million T cells, an earlier analysis found 117 million unique TCR beta sequences. When about 400 donors were genotyped, roughly four fifths of them were found to fall in the Caucasian-associated ancestry cluster. Study conclusions and caveats: Researchers counted around 170 TCR beta chains as cytomegalovirus-associated. On later analysis, the bulk of CMV-associated TCR beta chains appeared to be HLA-restricted.

The chain is built from TRBV27 and TRBJ1-1; 8 nucleotides match TRBD1. The source material was PBMCs. This sequence was found in a young woman in good health and CMV-seronegative. The CDR3 coding sequence is TGTGCCAGCAGTCCAAGGACAGGGAGCATGAACACTGAAGCTTTCTTT. Its protein is CASSPRTGSMNTEAFF.